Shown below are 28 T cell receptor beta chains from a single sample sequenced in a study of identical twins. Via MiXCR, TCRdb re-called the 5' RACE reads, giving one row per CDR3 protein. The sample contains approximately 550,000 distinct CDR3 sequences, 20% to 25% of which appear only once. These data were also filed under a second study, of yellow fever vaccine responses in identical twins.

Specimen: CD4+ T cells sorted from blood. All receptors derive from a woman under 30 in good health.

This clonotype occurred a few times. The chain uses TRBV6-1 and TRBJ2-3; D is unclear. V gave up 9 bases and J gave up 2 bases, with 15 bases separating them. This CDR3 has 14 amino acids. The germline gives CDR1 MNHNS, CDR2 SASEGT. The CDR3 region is CASSANPATDTQYF. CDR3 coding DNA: TGTGCCAGTTCGGCCAACCCGGCCACAGATACGCAGTATTTT.

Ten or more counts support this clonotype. In nucleotides, the CDR3 is TGTGCCAGCACCCCATCGGAGGGGGCTCGCGAAAAACTGTTTTTT. As protein: CASTPSEGAREKLFF. The chain combines TRBV28 with TRBJ1-4; the match to TRBD1 covers 7 bases. Germline CDR1 MDHEN, CDR2 SYDVKM. CDR3 length equals 15 residues. After removal of 7 bases from V and 8 bases from J, the junction contained 13 bases not matched to a gene.

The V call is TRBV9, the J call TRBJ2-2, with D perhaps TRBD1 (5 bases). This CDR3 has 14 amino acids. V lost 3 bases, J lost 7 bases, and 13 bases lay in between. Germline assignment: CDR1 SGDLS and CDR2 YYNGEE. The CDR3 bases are TGTGCCAGCAGCGCTCAGGGTCTTGACGGGGAGCTGTTTTTT. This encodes CASSAQGLDGELFF.

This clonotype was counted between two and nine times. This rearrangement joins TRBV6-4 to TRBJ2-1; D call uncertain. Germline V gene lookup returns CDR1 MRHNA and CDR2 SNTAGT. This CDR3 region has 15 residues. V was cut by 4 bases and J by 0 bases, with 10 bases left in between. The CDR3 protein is CASSVESSSYNEQFF. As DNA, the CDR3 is TGTGCCAGCAGTGTGGAGTCTAGCTCCTACAATGAGCAGTTCTTC.

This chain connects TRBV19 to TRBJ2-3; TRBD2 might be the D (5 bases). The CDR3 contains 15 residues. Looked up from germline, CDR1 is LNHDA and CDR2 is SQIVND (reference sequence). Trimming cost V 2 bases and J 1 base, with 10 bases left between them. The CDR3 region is CASSISRAGTDTQYF. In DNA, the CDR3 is TGTGCCAGTAGTATATCGCGGGCTGGCACAGATACGCAGTATTTT.

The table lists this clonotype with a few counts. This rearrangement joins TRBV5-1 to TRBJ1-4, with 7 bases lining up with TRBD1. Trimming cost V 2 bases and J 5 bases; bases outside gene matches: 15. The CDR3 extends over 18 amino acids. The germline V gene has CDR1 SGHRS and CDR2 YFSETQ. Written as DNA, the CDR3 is TGCGCCAGCAGCTTCTCTACAGGGGTATGGCCAAGAAATGAAAAACTGTTTTTT. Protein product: CASSFSTGVWPRNEKLFF.

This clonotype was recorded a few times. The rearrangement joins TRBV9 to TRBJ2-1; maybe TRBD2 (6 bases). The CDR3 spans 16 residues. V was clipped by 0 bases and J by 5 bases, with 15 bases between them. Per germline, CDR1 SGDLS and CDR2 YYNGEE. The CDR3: CASSVGSRASDNEQFF. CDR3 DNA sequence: TGTGCCAGCAGCGTAGGGAGCCGGGCTAGCGACAATGAGCAGTTCTTC.

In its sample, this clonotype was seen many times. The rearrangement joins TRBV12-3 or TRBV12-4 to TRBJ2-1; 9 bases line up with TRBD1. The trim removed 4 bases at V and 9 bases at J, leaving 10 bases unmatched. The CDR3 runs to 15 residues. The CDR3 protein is CASSSGGQGKGEQFF. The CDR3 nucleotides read TGTGCCAGCAGTTCCGGAGGACAGGGGAAAGGTGAGCAGTTCTTC.

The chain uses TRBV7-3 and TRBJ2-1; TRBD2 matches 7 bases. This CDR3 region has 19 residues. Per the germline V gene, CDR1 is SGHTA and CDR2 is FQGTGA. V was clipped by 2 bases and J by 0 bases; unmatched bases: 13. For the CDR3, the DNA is TGTGCCAGCAGCTTAGTCGGGGGGACGGGGTCCAGCTCCTACAATGAGCAGTTCTTC. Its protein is CASSLVGGTGSSSYNEQFF. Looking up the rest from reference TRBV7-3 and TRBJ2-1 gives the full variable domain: GAGVSQTPSNKVTEKGKYVELRCDPISGHTALYWYRQSLGQGPEFLIYFQGTGAADDSGLPNDRFFAVRPEGSVSTLKIQRTERGDSAVYLCASSLVGGTGSSSYNEQFFGPGTRLTVL.

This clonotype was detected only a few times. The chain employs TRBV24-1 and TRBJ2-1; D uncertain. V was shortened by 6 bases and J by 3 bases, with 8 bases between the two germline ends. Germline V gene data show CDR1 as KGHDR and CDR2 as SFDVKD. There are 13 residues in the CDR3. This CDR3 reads CATSPQSYNEQFF. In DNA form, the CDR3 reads TGTGCCACCAGTCCCCAAAGCTACAATGAGCAGTTCTTC.

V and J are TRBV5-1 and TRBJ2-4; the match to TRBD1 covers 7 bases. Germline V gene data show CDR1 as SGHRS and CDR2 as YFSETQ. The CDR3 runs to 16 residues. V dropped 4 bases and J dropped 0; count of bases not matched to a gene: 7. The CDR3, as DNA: TGCGCCAGCAGCCCTGGACAGGACATAGCCAAAAACATTCAGTACTTC. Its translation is CASSPGQDIAKNIQYF.

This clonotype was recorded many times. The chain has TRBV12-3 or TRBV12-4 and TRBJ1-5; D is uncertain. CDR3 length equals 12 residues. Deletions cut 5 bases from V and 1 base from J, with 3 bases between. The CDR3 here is CASSGSNQPQHF. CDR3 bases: TGTGCCAGCAGTGGGAGCAATCAGCCCCAGCATTTT.

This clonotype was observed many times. CDR3 nucleotides: TGTGCCAGCACCCCCCGGGACGGACTCTACAATGAGCAGTTCTTC. Translated, it gives CASTPRDGLYNEQFF. The rearrangement uses TRBV27 and TRBJ2-1; TRBD1 or TRBD2 may be the D gene (5 bases each). V lost 7 bases and J 3 bases, leaving 16 bases between the germline ends. Germline V gene data show CDR1 as MNHEY and CDR2 as SMNVEV (reference sequence). The CDR3 has 15 residues.

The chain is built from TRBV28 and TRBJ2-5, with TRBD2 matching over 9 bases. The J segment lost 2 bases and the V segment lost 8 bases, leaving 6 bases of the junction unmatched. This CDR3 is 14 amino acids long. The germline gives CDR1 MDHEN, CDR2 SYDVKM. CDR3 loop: CASAGTSGQETQYF. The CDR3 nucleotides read TGTGCCAGCGCGGGCACTAGCGGGCAAGAGACCCAGTACTTC.

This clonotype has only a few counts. The CDR3: CASSLDRELFF. In DNA form, the CDR3 reads TGTGCCAGCAGCTTAGACCGGGAGCTGTTTTTT. The V gene is TRBV11-3, the J gene TRBJ2-2, with D uncertain. Trimming pared 0 bases from V and 9 bases from J, leaving 2 bases between. This CDR3 spans 11 amino acids. The germline V gene has CDR1 SGHNT and CDR2 YENEEA. The whole variable domain, filled in from reference TRBV11-3 and TRBJ2-2, reads EAGVVQSPRYKIIEKKQPVAFWCNPISGHNTLYWYLQNLGQGPELLIRYENEEAVDDSQLPKDRFSAERLKGVDSTLKIQPAELGDSAVYLCASSLDRELFFGEGSRLTVL.

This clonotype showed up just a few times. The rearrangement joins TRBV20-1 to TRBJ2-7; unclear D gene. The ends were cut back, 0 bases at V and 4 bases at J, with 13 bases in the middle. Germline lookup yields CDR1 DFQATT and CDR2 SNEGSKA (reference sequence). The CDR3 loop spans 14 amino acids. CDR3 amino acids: CSARDLGRIYEQYV. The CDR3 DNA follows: TGCAGTGCTAGAGATCTTGGCCGGATATACGAGCAGTACGTC.

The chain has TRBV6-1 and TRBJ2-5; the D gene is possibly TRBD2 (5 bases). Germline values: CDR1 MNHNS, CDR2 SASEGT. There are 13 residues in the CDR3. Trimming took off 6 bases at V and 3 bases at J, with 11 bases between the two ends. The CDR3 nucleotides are TGTGCCAGCAGGGTCGGGATCGAAGAGACCCAGTACTTC. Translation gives CASRVGIEETQYF.

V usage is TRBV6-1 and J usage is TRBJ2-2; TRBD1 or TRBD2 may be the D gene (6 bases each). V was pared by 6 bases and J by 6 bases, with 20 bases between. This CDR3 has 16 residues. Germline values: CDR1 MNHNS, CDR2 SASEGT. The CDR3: CASRQTGTSGSGELFF. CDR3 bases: TGTGCCAGCAGACAAACCGGGACAAGCGGGTCCGGGGAGCTGTTTTTT.

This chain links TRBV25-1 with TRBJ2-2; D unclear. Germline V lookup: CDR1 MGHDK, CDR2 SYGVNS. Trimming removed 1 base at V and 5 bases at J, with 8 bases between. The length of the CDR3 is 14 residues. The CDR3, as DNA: TGTGCCAGCAGTGAATGGGCTGGGACCGGGGAGCTGTTTTTT. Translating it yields CASSEWAGTGELFF.

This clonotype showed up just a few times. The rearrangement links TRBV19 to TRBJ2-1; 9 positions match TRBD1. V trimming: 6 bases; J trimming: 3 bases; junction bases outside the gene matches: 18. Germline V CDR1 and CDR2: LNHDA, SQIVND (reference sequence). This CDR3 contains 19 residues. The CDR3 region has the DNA TGTGCCAGTAGACACGGACAGGGGACCCCCTGGTATGTCTACAATGAGCAGTTCTTC. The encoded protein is CASRHGQGTPWYVYNEQFF. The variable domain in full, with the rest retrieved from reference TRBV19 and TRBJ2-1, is DGGITQSPKYLFRKEGQNVTLSCEQNLNHDAMYWYRQDPGQGLRLIYYSQIVNDFQKGDIAEGYSVSREKKESFPLTVTSAQKNPTAFYLCASRHGQGTPWYVYNEQFFGPGTRLTVL.

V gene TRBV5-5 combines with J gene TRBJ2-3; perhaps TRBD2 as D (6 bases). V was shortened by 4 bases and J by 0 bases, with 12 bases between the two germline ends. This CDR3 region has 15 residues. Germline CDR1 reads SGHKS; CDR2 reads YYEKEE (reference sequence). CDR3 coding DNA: TGTGCCAGCAGCGGGGGACTGACTAGCACAGATACGCAGTATTTT. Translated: CASSGGLTSTDTQYF. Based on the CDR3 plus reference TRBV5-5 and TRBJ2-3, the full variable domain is DAGVTQSPTHLIKTRGQQVTLRCSPISGHKSVSWYQQVLGQGPQFIFQYYEKEERGRGNFPDRFSARQFPNYSSELNVNALLLGDSALYLCASSGGLTSTDTQYFGPGTRLTVL.

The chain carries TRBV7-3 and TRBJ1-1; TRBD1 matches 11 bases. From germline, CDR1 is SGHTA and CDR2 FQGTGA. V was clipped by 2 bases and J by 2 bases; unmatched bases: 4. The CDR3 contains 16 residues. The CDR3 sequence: CASSLGDRGSNTEAFF. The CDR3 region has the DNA TGTGCCAGCAGCTTAGGGGACAGGGGGAGCAACACTGAAGCTTTCTTT.

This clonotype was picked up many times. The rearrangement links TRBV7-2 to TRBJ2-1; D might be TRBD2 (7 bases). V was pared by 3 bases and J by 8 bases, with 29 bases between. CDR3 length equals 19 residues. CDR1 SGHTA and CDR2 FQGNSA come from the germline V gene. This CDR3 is CASSFAGAYRHRSPHEQFF. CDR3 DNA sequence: TGTGCCAGCAGCTTTGCGGGGGCCTATAGACACCGCTCCCCACATGAGCAGTTCTTC.

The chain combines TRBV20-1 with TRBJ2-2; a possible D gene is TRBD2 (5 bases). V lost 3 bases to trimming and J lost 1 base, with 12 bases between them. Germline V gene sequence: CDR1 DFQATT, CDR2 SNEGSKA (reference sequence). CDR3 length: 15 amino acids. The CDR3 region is CSASSSGKNTGELFF. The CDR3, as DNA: TGCAGTGCTAGTAGCAGCGGAAAGAACACCGGGGAGCTGTTTTTT.

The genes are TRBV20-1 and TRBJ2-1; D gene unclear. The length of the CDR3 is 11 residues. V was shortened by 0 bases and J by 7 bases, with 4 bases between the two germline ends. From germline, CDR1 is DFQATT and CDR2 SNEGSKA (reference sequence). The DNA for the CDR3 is TGCAGTGCTAGAGATGAAAATGAGCAGTTCTTC. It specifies CSARDENEQFF.

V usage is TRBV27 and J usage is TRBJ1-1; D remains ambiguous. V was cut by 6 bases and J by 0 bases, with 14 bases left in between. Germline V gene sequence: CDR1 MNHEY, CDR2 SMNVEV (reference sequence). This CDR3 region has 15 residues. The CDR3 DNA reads TGTGCCAGCAGCCCACGGCGGGTTATGAACACTGAAGCTTTCTTT. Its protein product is CASSPRRVMNTEAFF.

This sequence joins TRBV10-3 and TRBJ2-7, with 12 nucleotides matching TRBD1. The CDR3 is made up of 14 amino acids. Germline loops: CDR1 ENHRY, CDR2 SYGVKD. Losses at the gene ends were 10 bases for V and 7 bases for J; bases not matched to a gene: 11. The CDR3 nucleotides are TGTGCCACAGGACCGGGACAGGGGGCAAAAGAGCAGTACGTC. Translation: CATGPGQGAKEQYV.

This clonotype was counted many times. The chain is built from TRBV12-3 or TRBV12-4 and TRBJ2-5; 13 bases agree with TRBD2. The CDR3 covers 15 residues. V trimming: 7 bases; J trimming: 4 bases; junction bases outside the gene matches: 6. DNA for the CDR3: TGTGCCAGCACCCCGGGACTAGCGGGACCAGAGACCCAGTACTTC. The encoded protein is CASTPGLAGPETQYF.